The 17 T cell receptor beta chains listed next were all sequenced from one sample in a study of post-analysis software for immune sequencing data. These receptors have no identified antigens. Findings and limits, study-wide: Comparison of patients with controls showed five or six TRBV segments more frequent in patients, TRBV5-6, TRBV5-1 and TRBV20-1 among them.

TCR beta cDNA libraries had unique molecular identifiers. A single record per CDR3 protein comes from TCRdb applying MiXCR to the PCR reads. The repertoire holds a few hundred thousand distinct CDR3 sequences, with approximately 38% as singletons. Sequenced: blood. The receptors derive from a girl between 5 and 17 years old with multiple sclerosis.

This chain links TRBV29-1 with TRBJ1-1; D is unclear. Trimming pared 4 bases from V and 1 base from J, leaving 7 bases between. In germline, CDR1 is SQVTM, CDR2 ANQGSEA. The CDR3 length is 12 residues. CDR3 loop: CSVAAANTEAFF. In DNA, the CDR3 is TGCAGCGTTGCGGCGGCGAACACTGAAGCTTTCTTT.

V and J are TRBV5-1 and TRBJ1-1; TRBD1 is a possible D gene (5 bases). This CDR3 is 15 amino acids long. The germline gives CDR1 SGHRS, CDR2 YFSETQ. V was shortened by 5 bases and J by 2 bases, with 16 bases between the two germline ends. The CDR3 coding sequence is TGCGCCAGCAGACTCGACAGTACCGTAAACACTGAAGCTTTCTTT. It yields the protein CASRLDSTVNTEAFF. The full variable domain, its missing parts supplied by reference TRBV5-1 and TRBJ1-1, is KAGVTQTPRYLIKTRGQQVTLSCSPISGHRSVSWYQQTPGQGLQFLFEYFSETQRNKGNFPGRFSGRQFSNSRSEMNVSTLELGDSALYLCASRLDSTVNTEAFFGQGTRLTVV.

V and J are TRBV6-6 and TRBJ1-2; D unresolved. CDR1 is MNHNY and CDR2 is SVGAGI in the germline V gene (reference sequence). Trimming pared 7 bases from V and 6 bases from J, leaving 18 bases between. This CDR3 spans 14 amino acids. The CDR3 loop is CASTPFPSTNGYTF. In DNA, the CDR3 is TGTGCCAGCACACCCTTTCCCTCCACAAATGGCTACACCTTC.

This chain connects TRBV20-1 to TRBJ2-1, with 7 bases matching TRBD2. Germline lookup yields CDR1 DFQATT and CDR2 SNEGSKA (reference sequence). The CDR3 consists of 13 residues. Trimming removed 3 bases from V and 9 bases from J; junction bases left unmatched: 8. This CDR3 reads CSARGGERFEQFF. The CDR3 nucleotides are TGCAGTGCTAGGGGAGGGGAGAGATTTGAGCAGTTCTTC.

This clonotype was detected a few times. The V and J genes are TRBV5-1 and TRBJ2-3, with TRBD1 identical over 7 bases. Germline V CDR1 and CDR2: SGHRS, YFSETQ. This CDR3 is built from 15 residues. V shed 6 bases, J shed 2 bases, and the junction held 9 bases outside the gene matches. DNA of the CDR3: TGCGCCAGCAACACAGGGGACGGACTCACAGATACGCAGTATTTT. Its translation: CASNTGDGLTDTQYF.

By share of the sample, this clonotype is medium-sized (0.01 to 0.1%). The chain combines TRBV29-1 with TRBJ2-5, with 15 positions matching TRBD2. Germline loops: CDR1 SQVTM, CDR2 ANQGSEA. This CDR3 contains 14 residues. V gave up 6 bases and J gave up 2 bases; unmatched junction bases: 1. CDR3 nucleotide sequence: TGCAGCGTCGGACTAGCGGGGGGGCAAGAGACCCAGTACTTC. Its protein product is CSVGLAGGQETQYF.

The chain is built from TRBV29-1 and TRBJ2-4; weak D call: TRBD1 (5 bases). Per germline, CDR1 SQVTM and CDR2 ANQGSEA. The length of the CDR3 is 11 residues. Trimming removed 6 bases at V and 13 bases at J, with 16 bases between. This chain's CDR3 is CSVRETESQYF. The CDR3 coding sequence is TGCAGCGTACGAGAGACAGAATCGCAGTACTTC.

A remark on this clonotype: Possible read error: a much larger clone is one base away. The rearrangement links TRBV5-1 to TRBJ1-6, with TRBD1 as a possible D gene (5 bases). With 3 bases removed from V and 10 bases from J, the gap between germline ends came to 14 bases. Germline lookup yields CDR1 SGHRS and CDR2 YFSETQ. CDR3 length: 14 residues. CDR3 residues: CASSWYSGNSPLHF. The CDR3 nucleotides are TGCGCCAGCAGCTGGTATTCAGGGAACTCACCCCTCCACTTT.

This clonotype was found a few times. The V gene is TRBV20-1, the J gene TRBJ1-1; D unresolved. Germline CDR1 is DFQATT and CDR2 is SNEGSKA (reference sequence). The CDR3 has 10 amino acids. Deletions cut 7 bases from V and 10 bases from J, with 13 bases between. DNA for the CDR3: TGCAGTGTCACCGGTCGTGTAGCTTTCTTT. It encodes CSVTGRVAFF.

This clonotype was detected ten times or more. The chain couples TRBV9 to TRBJ1-5; D is uncertain. CDR3 size: 13 residues. Trimming cost V 7 bases and J 1 base, with 9 bases left between them. Germline CDR1 and CDR2: SGDLS and YYNGEE. The CDR3 region has the DNA TGTGCCAGCTCGGTCGGGAGCAATCAGCCCCAGCATTTT. Translating gives CASSVGSNQPQHF.

On this clonotype: Relative to the germline gene, one junction end is altered; a read error may explain this. The gene calls are TRBV27 and TRBJ2-7; possibly TRBD1 for D (6 bases). This CDR3 contains 14 residues. CDR1 is MNHEY and CDR2 is SMNVEV in the germline V gene (reference sequence). The CDR3 region has the DNA TGTGCCAGCAGTCCCGGGACATTTGGCTACGAGCAGCACTTC. Translating gives CASSPGTFGYEQHF.

The J gene is TRBJ2-5, the V gene TRBV12-3 or TRBV12-4; 14 bases line up with TRBD2. J lost 11 bases, V lost 5 bases, and 10 bases had no gene match. The CDR3 runs 15 residues. The DNA for the CDR3 is TGTGCCAGCAGTCCATCGGGACTAGCGGGGGTTGAGCAGTACTTC. It specifies CASSPSGLAGVEQYF.

This clonotype was picked up many times. This rearrangement joins TRBV12-3 or TRBV12-4 to TRBJ2-7; 7 bases align to TRBD2. V shed 2 bases and J 4 bases; nucleotides not matched to a gene: 2. The CDR3 is 13 amino acids. The CDR3 spells CASSLRTSYEQYF. CDR3 nucleotide sequence: TGTGCCAGCAGTTTAAGGACTAGTTACGAGCAGTACTTC.

This clonotype was seen more than once but under ten times. The gene calls are TRBV3-1 and TRBJ2-5, with TRBD2 matching 8 bases. CDR3 length: 17 residues. Germline V gene data show CDR1 as LGHDT and CDR2 as YNNKEL (reference sequence). J gave up 4 bases and V 4 bases, and 14 bases lay outside the gene matches. CDR3 DNA sequence: TGTGCCAGCAGCCCCATTTTAGGTAGCGGGGAGGTAGAGACCCAGTACTTC. Its protein product is CASSPILGSGEVETQYF.

This clonotype was seen only a few times. The chain carries TRBV12-3 or TRBV12-4 and TRBJ1-2; D uncertain. V was trimmed by 3 bases and J by 4 bases, leaving 15 bases between them. The CDR3 has 15 residues. CDR3 loop: CASSFSAGIAYGYTF. CDR3 in DNA: TGTGCCAGCAGTTTTTCGGCGGGGATAGCCTATGGCTACACCTTC.

This clonotype occurred a few times. The chain employs TRBV29-1 and TRBJ2-4; D not certain. There are 11 residues in the CDR3. Trimming pared 7 bases from V and 8 bases from J, leaving 12 bases between. The germline V gene has CDR1 SQVTM and CDR2 ANQGSEA. CDR3 in amino acids: CSAGRADIQYF. CDR3 bases: TGCAGCGCCGGACGGGCGGACATTCAGTACTTC. Together with reference TRBV29-1 and TRBJ2-4, the CDR3 gives the full variable domain: SAVISQKPSRDICQRGTSLTIQCQVDSQVTMMFWYRQQPGQSLTLIATANQGSEATYESGFVIDKFPISRPNLTFSTLTVSNMSPEDSSIYLCSAGRADIQYFGAGTRLSVL.

This clonotype was counted only a few times. Written as DNA, the CDR3 is TGCGCCAGCATCCTACGGGCGGGAGAGACCCAGTACTTC. Amino acid sequence: CASILRAGETQYF. The chain is built from TRBV10-2 and TRBJ2-5, with D perhaps matching TRBD2 (5 bases). The CDR3 runs to 13 residues. Trimming removed 7 bases at V and 4 bases at J, with 13 bases between. The germline CDR1 and CDR2 sequences are WSHSY and SAAADI.